This T cell receptor beta chain comes out of a study of blood T cells in healthy people across ages. On the study more broadly: Every two T cells gave about one barcoded beta molecule via template switching.

Healthy individuals of Caucasian origin from Russia, aged roughly 6 to 100, served as donors. No fewer than 7 million PBMCs went into each sample. J gave up 7 bases and V 3 bases, and 11 bases lay outside the gene matches. In germline, CDR1 is DFQATT, CDR2 SNEGSKA (reference sequence). The CDR3 contains 14 residues. PCR was performed a second time for about 7 to 11 cycles using a sample-barcoded 5' primer and a J-beta primer mix. Each CDR3 protein is one row after TCRdb ran MiXCR on the 5' RACE reads. In the table there are about 1.7 million distinct CDR3 sequences, 28% of which are singletons. This receptor was identified in a woman aged 25 to 45 in good health. The sample consisted of blood. The chain links TRBV20-1 to TRBJ1-2; TRBD1 agrees at 7 bases. CDR3 protein: CSASLTGELSGYTF. In DNA form, the CDR3 reads TGCAGTGCTAGTCTAACAGGGGAACTGTCTGGCTACACCTTC.